The 13 T cell receptor beta chains below were found in one sample sequenced in a study of CD8 T cells in Susac syndrome. When the RNA was reverse transcribed, random hexamers were used with an input of about 0.45 to 1 ug. TCRdb processed the immunoSEQ multiplex PCR reads anew with MiXCR; each CDR3 protein has one entry. The sample yields 180,000 or so distinct CDR3 sequences, more than 90% seen once. The specimen sequenced was CD4+ T cells from PBMCs. The receptors were gathered from a human donor with multiple sclerosis.

The gene calls are TRBV7-3 and TRBJ2-5; TRBD1 is a possible D gene (6 bases). Trimming cost V 4 bases and J 0 bases, with 6 bases left between them. This CDR3 is built from 13 residues. Germline V lookup: CDR1 SGHTA, CDR2 FQGTGA. The DNA for the CDR3 is TGTGCCAGCAGCTGGACAGACCAAGAGACCCAGTACTTC. This gives the protein CASSWTDQETQYF.

The rearrangement links TRBV6-5 to TRBJ1-3; D not resolved. The V end lost 4 bases, the J end lost 2 bases, and 12 bases lay between the germline ends. The V gene's germline CDR1 is MNHEY and CDR2 SVGAGI. This CDR3 has 15 amino acids. In DNA, the CDR3 is TGTGCCAGCAGTTTCGACAAGAACCCTGGAAACACCATATATTTT. It specifies CASSFDKNPGNTIYF.

The CDR3 spells CASRLTTGDTQYF. Written as DNA, the CDR3 is TGTGCCAGCAGGCTCACAACGGGAGATACGCAGTATTTT. The rearrangement uses TRBV6-2 or TRBV6-3 and TRBJ2-3; no definite D call. V lost 6 bases and J lost 5, with 12 bases in between. The CDR3 is 13 residues long. In germline, CDR1 is MNHEY, CDR2 SVGEGT.

This chain connects TRBV7-9 to TRBJ2-5; 7 nucleotides align to TRBD1. V was clipped by 1 base and J by 5 bases; unmatched bases: 10. Per germline, CDR1 SEHNR and CDR2 FQNEAQ (reference sequence). This CDR3 is built from 16 residues. The CDR3 reads CASSLDWAGGRETQYF. CDR3 bases: TGTGCCAGCAGCTTAGATTGGGCAGGGGGTCGGGAGACCCAGTACTTC.

The chain uses TRBV3-1 and TRBJ2-5; 7 nucleotides match TRBD1. Germline assignment: CDR1 LGHDT and CDR2 YNNKEL (reference sequence). Trimming took 0 bases from V and 4 from J; bases not matched to a gene: 2. The CDR3 spans 14 residues. The CDR3: CASSQEGTAETQYF. Written as DNA, the CDR3 is TGTGCCAGCAGCCAAGAGGGGACAGCAGAGACCCAGTACTTC.

This chain uses TRBV19 with TRBJ1-2, with a tentative D call TRBD1 (6 bases). In germline, CDR1 is LNHDA, CDR2 SQIVND (reference sequence). Deletions cut 3 bases from V and 10 bases from J, with 18 bases between. The CDR3 loop spans 14 amino acids. Written as DNA, the CDR3 is TGTGCCAGTAGTATGGGTCGGGACACCTCGCACTACACCTTC. Translated: CASSMGRDTSHYTF.

The rearrangement links TRBV4-3 to TRBJ1-5; the match to TRBD1 covers 8 bases. The V gene end was trimmed by 0 bases and the J gene end by 7 bases; junction bases not matched to a gene: 5. CDR3 size: 15 residues. From germline, CDR1 is LGHNA and CDR2 YSLEER. The DNA of the CDR3 is TGCGCCAGCAGCCAAGACACAGGGGGTGGGCAGCCCCAGCATTTT. Its protein is CASSQDTGGGQPQHF.

This chain joins TRBV5-4 and TRBJ1-1; possibly TRBD1 for D (6 bases). The CDR3 length is 15 residues. The V gene's germline CDR1 is SGHNT and CDR2 YYREEE (reference sequence). Trimming shortened V by 6 bases and J by 6 bases, and 21 bases separated the two germline ends. This CDR3 is CASNPGGGLPAEAFF. In DNA, the CDR3 is TGTGCCAGCAACCCCGGGGGGGGGCTCCCCGCTGAAGCTTTCTTT.

The CDR3 spells CASSFQGTGYTF. In nucleotides, the CDR3 is TGTGCCAGCAGCTTCCAGGGGACTGGCTACACCTTC. The chain recombines TRBV7-2 with TRBJ1-2; weak D call: TRBD1 (6 bases). The CDR3 spans 12 residues. Per the germline V gene, CDR1 is SGHTA and CDR2 is FQGNSA. V was trimmed by 3 bases and J by 7 bases, leaving 9 bases between them.

The chain is built from TRBV10-3 and TRBJ1-6, with TRBD1 matching over 8 bases. The CDR3 is 18 amino acids. Germline lookup yields CDR1 ENHRY and CDR2 SYGVKD. J was trimmed by 8 bases and V by 0 bases; bases with no gene match: 12. This CDR3 reads CAISESAIGQGGDSPLHF. Here the CDR3 DNA reads TGTGCCATCAGTGAGTCCGCAATCGGACAGGGTGGAGATTCACCCCTCCACTTT.

The chain recombines TRBV20-1 with TRBJ2-7; 9 bases agree with TRBD1. J was trimmed by 5 bases and V by 5 bases; bases with no gene match: 13. This CDR3 comprises 15 residues. The germline V gene has CDR1 DFQATT and CDR2 SNEGSKA (reference sequence). CDR3 residues: CSAPSAGTGFHEQYF. The CDR3 coding sequence is TGCAGTGCTCCATCCGCCGGGACAGGGTTCCACGAGCAGTACTTC.

The rearrangement uses TRBV30 and TRBJ1-1; unclear D gene. This CDR3 spans 16 amino acids. Germline CDR1 is GTSNPN and CDR2 is SVGIG (reference sequence). The V end was cut by 0 bases, the J end by 1 base, with 15 bases between. As DNA, the CDR3 is TGTGCCTGGAGTGTAGGCGGGCGGAGTAGGAACACTGAAGCTTTCTTT. It yields the protein CAWSVGGRSRNTEAFF. The full variable domain, completed using reference TRBV30 and TRBJ1-1, is SQTIHQWPATLVQPVGSPLSLECTVEGTSNPNLYWYRQAAGRGLQLLFYSVGIGQISSEVPQNLSASRPQDRQFILSSKKLLLSDSGFYLCAWSVGGRSRNTEAFFGQGTRLTVV.

This chain uses TRBV7-9 with TRBJ1-2; possibly TRBD1 for D (6 bases). Germline CDR1 reads SEHNR; CDR2 reads FQNEAQ (reference sequence). The V and J ends lost 3 bases and 4 bases respectively, with 15 bases between them. CDR3 length: 15 amino acids. For the CDR3, the DNA is TGTGCCAGCAGCTTGTCCCGGACAGCAGGCTATGGCTACACCTTC. Its translation is CASSLSRTAGYGYTF.